This T cell receptor (beta chain) emerged from a study of blood T cell repertoires in COVID-19. Background on the study: Acute-phase and convalescent COVID-19 samples originated in the United States, Italy and Spain. From T cells, B-cell-depleted T cells, or PBMCs came the material, which was cDNA or gDNA.

Germline V gene sequence: CDR1 SGHNT, CDR2 YENEEA. Trimming left V 5 bases short and J 3 bases short, with 13 bases between. This CDR3 contains 14 residues. As originally analysed: Estimated nucleated cell counts came from reference gene primer amplification. Only in-frame clones appear in the TCRdb table, and some are missing; sequencing was by immunoSEQ multiplex PCR. That table is the source of V, J and clone size, and D and trimming were worked out from the DNA. The table has around 45,000 clones, around nine tenths seen once. The sequence derives from a man aged 60 to 69 with active or convalescent COVID-19. This chain links TRBV11-3 with TRBJ1-1; TRBD1 is a possible D gene (6 bases). The specimen sequenced was peripheral blood. The CDR3 is CASSPGGADTEAFF. The CDR3 DNA is TGTGCCAGCAGCCCGGGGGGGGCCGACACTGAAGCTTTCTTT. The entire variable domain, with the rest obtained from reference TRBV11-3 and TRBJ1-1, is as follows: EAGVVQSPRYKIIEKKQPVAFWCNPISGHNTLYWYLQNLGQGPELLIRYENEEAVDDSQLPKDRFSAERLKGVDSTLKIQPAELGDSAVYLCASSPGGADTEAFFGQGTRLTVV.